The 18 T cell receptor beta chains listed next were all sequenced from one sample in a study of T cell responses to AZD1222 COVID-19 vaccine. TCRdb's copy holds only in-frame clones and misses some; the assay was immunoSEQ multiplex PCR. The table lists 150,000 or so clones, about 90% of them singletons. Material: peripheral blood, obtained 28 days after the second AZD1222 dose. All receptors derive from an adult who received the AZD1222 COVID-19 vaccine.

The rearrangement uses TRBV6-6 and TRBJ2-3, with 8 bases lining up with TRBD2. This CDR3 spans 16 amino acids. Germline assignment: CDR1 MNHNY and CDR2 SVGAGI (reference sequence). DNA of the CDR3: TGTGGCCGCCTCAACCCCGGGACTAGAAAAACAGATACGCAGTATTTT. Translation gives CGRLNPGTRKTDTQYF.

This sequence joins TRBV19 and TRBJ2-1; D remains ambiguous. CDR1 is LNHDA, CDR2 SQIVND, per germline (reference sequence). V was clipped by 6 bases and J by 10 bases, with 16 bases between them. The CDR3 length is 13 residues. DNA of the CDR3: TGTGCCAGTAGGAGGCGGTTGTTATCGGAGCAGTTCTTC. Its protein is CASRRRLLSEQFF.

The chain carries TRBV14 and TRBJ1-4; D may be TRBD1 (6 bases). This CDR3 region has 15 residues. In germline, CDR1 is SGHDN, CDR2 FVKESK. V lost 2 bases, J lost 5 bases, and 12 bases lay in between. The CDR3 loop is CASSQLDRSNEKLFF. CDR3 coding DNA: TGTGCCAGCAGCCAACTGGACAGATCCAATGAAAAACTGTTTTTT.

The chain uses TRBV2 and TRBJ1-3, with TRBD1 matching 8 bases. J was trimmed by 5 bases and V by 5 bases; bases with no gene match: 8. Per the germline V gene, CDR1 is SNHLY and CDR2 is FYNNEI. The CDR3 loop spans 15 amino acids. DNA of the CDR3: TGTGCCAGCAGTTTAGGACAGGGAATTCGAAACACCATATATTTT. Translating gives CASSLGQGIRNTIYF.

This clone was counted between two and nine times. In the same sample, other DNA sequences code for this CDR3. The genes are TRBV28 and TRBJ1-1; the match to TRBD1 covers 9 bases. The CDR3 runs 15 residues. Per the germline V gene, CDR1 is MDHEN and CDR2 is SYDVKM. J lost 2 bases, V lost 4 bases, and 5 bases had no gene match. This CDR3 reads CASSSPTGGNTEAFF. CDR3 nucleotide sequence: TGTGCCAGCAGTTCGCCCACAGGGGGCAACACTGAAGCTTTCTTT.

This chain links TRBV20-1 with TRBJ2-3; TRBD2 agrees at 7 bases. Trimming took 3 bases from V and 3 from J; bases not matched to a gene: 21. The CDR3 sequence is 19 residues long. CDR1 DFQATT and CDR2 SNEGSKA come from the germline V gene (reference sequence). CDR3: CSASRGRTGSERGTDTQYF. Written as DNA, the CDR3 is TGCAGTGCTAGTCGAGGTAGAACAGGATCAGAGCGGGGAACAGATACGCAGTATTTT.

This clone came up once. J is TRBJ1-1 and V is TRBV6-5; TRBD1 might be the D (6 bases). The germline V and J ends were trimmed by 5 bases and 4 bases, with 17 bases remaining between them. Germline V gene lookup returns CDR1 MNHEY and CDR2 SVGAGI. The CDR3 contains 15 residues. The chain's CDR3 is CASSNPQGGVTEAFF. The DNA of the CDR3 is TGTGCCAGCAGTAACCCACAGGGAGGCGTCACTGAAGCTTTCTTT.

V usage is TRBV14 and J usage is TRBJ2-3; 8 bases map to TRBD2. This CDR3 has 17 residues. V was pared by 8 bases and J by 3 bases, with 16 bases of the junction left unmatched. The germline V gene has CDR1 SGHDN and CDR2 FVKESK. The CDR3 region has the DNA TGTGCCAGCGCAGCCCATTCACTAGCGGCCGGGACAGATACGCAGTATTTT. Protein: CASAAHSLAAGTDTQYF.

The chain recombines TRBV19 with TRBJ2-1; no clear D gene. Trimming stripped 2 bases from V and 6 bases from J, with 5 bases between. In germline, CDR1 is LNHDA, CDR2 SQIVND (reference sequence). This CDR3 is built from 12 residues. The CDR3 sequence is CASSIFGNEQFF. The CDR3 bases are TGTGCCAGTAGTATATTCGGCAATGAGCAGTTCTTC.

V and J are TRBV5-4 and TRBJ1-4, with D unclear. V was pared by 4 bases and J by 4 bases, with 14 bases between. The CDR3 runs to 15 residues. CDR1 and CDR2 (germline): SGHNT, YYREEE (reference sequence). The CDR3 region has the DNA TGTGCCAGCAGCCCCGGCGGGAGTTATAATGAAAAACTGTTTTTT. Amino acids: CASSPGGSYNEKLFF.

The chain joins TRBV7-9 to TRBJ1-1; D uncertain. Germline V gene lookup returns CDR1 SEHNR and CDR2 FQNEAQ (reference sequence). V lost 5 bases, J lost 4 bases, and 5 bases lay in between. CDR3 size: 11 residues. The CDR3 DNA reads TGTGCCAGCAGCCCCCGCACTGAAGCTTTCTTT. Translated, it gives CASSPRTEAFF.

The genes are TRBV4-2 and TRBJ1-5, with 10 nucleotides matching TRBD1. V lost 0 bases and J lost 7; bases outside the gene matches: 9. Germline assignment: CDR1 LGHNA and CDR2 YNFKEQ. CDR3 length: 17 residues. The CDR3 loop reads CASSQERTGGFWQPQHF. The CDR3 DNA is TGTGCCAGCAGCCAAGAAAGGACAGGGGGGTTTTGGCAGCCCCAGCATTTT.

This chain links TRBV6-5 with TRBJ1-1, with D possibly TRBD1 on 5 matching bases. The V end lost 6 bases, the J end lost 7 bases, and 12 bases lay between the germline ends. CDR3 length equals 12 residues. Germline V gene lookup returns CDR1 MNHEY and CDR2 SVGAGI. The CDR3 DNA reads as TGTGCCAGCAGCCTCGGAAGGGGTGAAGCTTTCTTT. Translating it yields CASSLGRGEAFF.

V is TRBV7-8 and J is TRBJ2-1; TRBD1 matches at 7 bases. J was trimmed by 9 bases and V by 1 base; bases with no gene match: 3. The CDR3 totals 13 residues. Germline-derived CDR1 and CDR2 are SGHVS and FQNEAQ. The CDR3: CASSLGQGAEQFF. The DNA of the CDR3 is TGTGCCAGCAGCTTAGGACAGGGAGCTGAGCAGTTCTTC.

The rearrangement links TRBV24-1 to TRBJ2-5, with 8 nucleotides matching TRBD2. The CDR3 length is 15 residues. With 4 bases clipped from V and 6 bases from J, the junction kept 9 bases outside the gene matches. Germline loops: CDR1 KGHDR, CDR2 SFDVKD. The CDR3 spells CATSDSGREGKTQYF. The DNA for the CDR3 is TGTGCCACCAGTGACTCCGGGAGGGAGGGAAAGACCCAGTACTTC.

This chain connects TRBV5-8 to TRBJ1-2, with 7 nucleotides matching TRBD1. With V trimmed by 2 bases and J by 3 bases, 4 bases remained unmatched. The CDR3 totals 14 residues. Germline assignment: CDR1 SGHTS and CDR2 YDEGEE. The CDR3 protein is CASSFRQGYYGYTF. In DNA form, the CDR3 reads TGTGCCAGCAGCTTTCGACAGGGCTACTATGGCTACACCTTC. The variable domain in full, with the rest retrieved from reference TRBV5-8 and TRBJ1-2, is EAGVTQSPTHLIKTRGQQATLRCSPISGHTSVYWYQQALGLGLQFLLWYDEGEERNRGNFPPRFSGRQFPNYSSELNVNALELEDSALYLCASSFRQGYYGYTFGSGTRLTVV.

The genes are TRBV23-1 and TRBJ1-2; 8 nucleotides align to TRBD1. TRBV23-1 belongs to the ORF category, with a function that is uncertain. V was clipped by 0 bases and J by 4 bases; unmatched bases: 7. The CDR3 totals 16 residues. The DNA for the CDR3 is TGCGCCAGCAGTCAATCCGCAGGGGGCAATGGCTATGGCTACACCTTC. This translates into CASSQSAGGNGYGYTF.

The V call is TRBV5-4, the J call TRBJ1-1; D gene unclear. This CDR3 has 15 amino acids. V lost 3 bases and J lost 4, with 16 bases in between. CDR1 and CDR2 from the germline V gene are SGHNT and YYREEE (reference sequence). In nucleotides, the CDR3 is TGTGCCAGCAGCTCGGTAAGAGGAGTGGGCACTGAAGCTTTCTTT. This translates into CASSSVRGVGTEAFF.